Reported below is one T cell receptor (beta chain). As yet, its antigen is unknown. This sample is part of a study of post-analysis software for immune sequencing data. Overall study: Courses of disease covered relapsing-remitting, secondary progressive and progressive-relapsing multiple sclerosis.

cDNA libraries for TCR beta contained unique molecular identifiers. Between roughly 1 and 10 million T cells gave rise to some 470,000 cDNA molecules. Each CDR3 protein gets one entry after TCRdb re-called the PCR reads with MiXCR. In the table there are about 620,000 distinct CDR3 sequences, around 40% of which are singletons. Whole-study results and caveats: Strong co-clustering by F measure was seen for same-batch samples. Among multiple sclerosis patients, normalized Chao1 diversity was significantly below that of controls. TRBV segments more frequent in patients than in controls numbered about five and included TRBV5-6, TRBV5-1 and TRBV20-1.

Trimming cost V 4 bases and J 4 bases; bases outside gene matches: 7. The CDR3 is made up of 15 amino acids. From germline, CDR1 is ENHRY and CDR2 SYGVKD. Sequences were obtained from blood. This sequence originates from a girl between 5 and 17 years old with multiple sclerosis. The chain employs TRBV10-3 and TRBJ1-5; 7 bases are shared with TRBD1. In nucleotides, the CDR3 is TGTGCCATCAGTGCCCTCGGGACAGAGAATCAGCCCCAGCATTTT. It yields the protein CAISALGTENQPQHF.